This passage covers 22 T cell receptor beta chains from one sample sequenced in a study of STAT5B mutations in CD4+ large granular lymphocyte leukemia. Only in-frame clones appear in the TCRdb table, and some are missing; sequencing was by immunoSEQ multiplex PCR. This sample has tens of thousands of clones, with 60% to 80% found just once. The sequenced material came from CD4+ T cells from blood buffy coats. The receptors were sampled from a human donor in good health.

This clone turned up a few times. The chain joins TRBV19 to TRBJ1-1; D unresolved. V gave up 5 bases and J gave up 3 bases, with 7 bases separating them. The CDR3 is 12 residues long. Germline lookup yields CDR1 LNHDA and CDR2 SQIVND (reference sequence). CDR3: CASSDPYTEAFF. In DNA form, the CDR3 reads TGTGCCAGTAGTGACCCGTACACTGAAGCTTTCTTT. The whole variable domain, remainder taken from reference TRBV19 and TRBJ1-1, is DGGITQSPKYLFRKEGQNVTLSCEQNLNHDAMYWYRQDPGQGLRLIYYSQIVNDFQKGDIAEGYSVSREKKESFPLTVTSAQKNPTAFYLCASSDPYTEAFFGQGTRLTVV.

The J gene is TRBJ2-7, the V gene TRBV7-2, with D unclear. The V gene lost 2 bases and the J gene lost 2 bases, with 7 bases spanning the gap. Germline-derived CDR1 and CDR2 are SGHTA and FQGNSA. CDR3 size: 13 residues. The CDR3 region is CASSLSPTYEQYF. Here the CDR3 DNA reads TGTGCCAGCAGCTTATCCCCCACCTACGAGCAGTACTTC.

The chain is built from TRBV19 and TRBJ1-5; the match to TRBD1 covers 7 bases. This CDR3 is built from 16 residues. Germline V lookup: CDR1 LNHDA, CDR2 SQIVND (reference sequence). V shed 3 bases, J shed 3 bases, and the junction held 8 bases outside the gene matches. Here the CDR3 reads CASSMSPGQTNQPQHF. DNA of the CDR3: TGTGCCAGTAGTATGAGCCCGGGACAGACCAATCAGCCCCAGCATTTT. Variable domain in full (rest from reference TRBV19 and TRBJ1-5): DGGITQSPKYLFRKEGQNVTLSCEQNLNHDAMYWYRQDPGQGLRLIYYSQIVNDFQKGDIAEGYSVSREKKESFPLTVTSAQKNPTAFYLCASSMSPGQTNQPQHFGDGTRLSIL.

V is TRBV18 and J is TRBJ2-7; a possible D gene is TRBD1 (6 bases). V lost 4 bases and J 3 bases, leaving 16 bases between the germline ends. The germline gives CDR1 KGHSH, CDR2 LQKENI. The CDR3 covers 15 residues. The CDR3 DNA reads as TGTGCCAGCTCACTGACAACCGGGACAAGCTACGAGCAGTACTTC. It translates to CASSLTTGTSYEQYF.

The CDR3 protein is CASSWNRNTEAFF. The DNA of the CDR3 is TGTGCCAGCAGCTGGAATAGGAACACTGAAGCTTTCTTT. This chain joins TRBV11-3 and TRBJ1-1; D remains ambiguous. The CDR3 is 13 residues long. Trimming removed 4 bases from V and 1 base from J, with 7 bases in between. CDR1 is SGHNT and CDR2 is YENEEA in the germline V gene.

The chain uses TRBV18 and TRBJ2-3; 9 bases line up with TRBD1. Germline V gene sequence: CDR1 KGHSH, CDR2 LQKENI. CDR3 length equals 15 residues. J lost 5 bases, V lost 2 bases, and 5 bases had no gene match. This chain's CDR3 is CASSPGGQGQDTQYF. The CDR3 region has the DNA TGTGCCAGCTCACCAGGGGGACAGGGACAAGATACGCAGTATTTT.

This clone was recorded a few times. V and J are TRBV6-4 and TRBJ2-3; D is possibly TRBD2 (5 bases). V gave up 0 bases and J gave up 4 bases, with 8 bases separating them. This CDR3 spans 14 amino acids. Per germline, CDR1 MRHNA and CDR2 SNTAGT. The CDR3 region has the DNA TGTGCCAGCAGTGACTCAGCCGGGGCAGATACGCAGTATTTT. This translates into CASSDSAGADTQYF.

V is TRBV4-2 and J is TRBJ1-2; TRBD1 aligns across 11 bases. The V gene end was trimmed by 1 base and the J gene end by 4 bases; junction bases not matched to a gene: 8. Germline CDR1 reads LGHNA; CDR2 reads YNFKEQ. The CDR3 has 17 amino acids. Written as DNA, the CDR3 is TGTGCCAGCAGCCAAGCTGGACAGGGGGCGAAGAGCTATGGCTACACCTTC. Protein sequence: CASSQAGQGAKSYGYTF.

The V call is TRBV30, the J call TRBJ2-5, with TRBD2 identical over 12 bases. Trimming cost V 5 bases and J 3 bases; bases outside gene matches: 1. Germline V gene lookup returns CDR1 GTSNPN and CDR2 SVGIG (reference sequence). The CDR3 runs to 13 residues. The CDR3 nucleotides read TGTGCCTGGGCTAGCGGGGGGGAAGAGACCCAGTACTTC. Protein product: CAWASGGEETQYF.

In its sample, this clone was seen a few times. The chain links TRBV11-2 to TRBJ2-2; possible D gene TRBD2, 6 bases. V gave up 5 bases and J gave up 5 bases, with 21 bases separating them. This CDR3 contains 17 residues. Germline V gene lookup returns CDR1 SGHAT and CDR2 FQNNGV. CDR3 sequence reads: CASSRLTEGGGTGELFF. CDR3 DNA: TGTGCCAGCAGCCGTCTAACGGAGGGTGGTGGTACCGGGGAGCTGTTTTTT.

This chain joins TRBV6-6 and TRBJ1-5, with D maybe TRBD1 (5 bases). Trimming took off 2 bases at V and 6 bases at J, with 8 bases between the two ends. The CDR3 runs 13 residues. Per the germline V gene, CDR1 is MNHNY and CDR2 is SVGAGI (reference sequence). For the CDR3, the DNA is TGTGCCAGCAGTTACGGGGGGGGTCAGCCCCAGCATTTT. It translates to CASSYGGGQPQHF.

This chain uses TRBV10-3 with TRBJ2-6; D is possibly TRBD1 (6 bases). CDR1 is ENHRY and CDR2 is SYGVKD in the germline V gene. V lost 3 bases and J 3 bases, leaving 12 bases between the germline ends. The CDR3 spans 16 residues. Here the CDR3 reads CAISETGFGGANVLTF. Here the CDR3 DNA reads TGTGCCATCAGTGAAACAGGGTTTGGTGGGGCCAACGTCCTGACTTTC.

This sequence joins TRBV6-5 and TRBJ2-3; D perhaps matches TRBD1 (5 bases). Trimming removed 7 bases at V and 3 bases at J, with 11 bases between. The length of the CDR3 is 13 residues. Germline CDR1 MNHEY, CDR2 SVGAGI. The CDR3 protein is CASTRSGTDTQYF. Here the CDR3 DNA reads TGTGCCAGCACCCGTTCAGGGACAGATACGCAGTATTTT.

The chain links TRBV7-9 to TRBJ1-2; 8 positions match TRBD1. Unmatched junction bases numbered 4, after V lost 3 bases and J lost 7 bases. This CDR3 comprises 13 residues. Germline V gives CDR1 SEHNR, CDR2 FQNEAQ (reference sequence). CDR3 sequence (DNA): TGTGCCAGCAGCTTTCTACAGGGGGGTGGCTACACCTTC. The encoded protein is CASSFLQGGGYTF.

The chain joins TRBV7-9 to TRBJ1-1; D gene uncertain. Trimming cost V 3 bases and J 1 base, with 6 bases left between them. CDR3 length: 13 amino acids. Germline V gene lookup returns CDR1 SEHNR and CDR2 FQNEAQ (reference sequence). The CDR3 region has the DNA TGTGCCAGCAGCTTCGGAGAGAACACTGAAGCTTTCTTT. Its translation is CASSFGENTEAFF.

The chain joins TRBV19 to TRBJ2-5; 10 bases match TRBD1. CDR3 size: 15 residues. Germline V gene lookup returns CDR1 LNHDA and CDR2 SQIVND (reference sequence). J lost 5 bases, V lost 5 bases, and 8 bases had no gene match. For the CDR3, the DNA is TGTGCCAGTAGTTTTGGGGACAGGGGATTTGAGACCCAGTACTTC. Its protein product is CASSFGDRGFETQYF.

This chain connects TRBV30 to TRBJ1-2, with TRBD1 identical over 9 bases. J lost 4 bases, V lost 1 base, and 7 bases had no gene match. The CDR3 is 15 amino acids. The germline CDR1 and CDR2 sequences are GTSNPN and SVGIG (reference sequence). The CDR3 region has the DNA TGTGCCTGGAGTGCCCCGACAGGGGGATTCTATGGCTACACCTTC. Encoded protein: CAWSAPTGGFYGYTF.

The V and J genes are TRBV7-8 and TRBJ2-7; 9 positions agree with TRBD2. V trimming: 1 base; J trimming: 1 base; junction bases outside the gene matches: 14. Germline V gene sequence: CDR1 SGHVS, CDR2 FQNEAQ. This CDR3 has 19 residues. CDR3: CASSLVWFAGGRSSYEQYF. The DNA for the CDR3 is TGTGCCAGCAGCTTAGTTTGGTTTGCGGGAGGGAGATCTTCCTACGAGCAGTACTTC.

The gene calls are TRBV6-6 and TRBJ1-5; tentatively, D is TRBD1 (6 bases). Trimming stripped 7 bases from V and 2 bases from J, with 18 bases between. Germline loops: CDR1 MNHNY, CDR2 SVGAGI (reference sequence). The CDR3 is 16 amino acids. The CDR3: CASTHLPKGGNQPQHF. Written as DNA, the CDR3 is TGTGCCAGCACCCATCTACCAAAGGGGGGCAATCAGCCCCAGCATTTT.

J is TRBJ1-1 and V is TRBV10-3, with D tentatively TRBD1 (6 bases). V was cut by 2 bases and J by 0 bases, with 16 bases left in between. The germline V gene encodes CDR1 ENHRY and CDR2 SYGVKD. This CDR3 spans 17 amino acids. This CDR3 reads CAISEAGGIVMNTEAFF. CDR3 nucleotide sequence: TGTGCCATCAGTGAGGCGGGGGGCATAGTAATGAACACTGAAGCTTTCTTT.

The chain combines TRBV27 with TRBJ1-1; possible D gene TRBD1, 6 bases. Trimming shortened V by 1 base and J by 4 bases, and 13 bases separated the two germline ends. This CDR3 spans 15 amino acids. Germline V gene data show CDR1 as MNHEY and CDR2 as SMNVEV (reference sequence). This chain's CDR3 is CASSLYGGLGTEAFF. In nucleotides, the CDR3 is TGTGCCAGCAGTTTATATGGGGGCTTGGGCACTGAAGCTTTCTTT.

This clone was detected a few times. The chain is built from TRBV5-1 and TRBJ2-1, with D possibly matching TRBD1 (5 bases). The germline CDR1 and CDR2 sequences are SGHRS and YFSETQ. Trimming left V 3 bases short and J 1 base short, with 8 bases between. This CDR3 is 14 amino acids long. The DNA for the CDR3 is TGCGCCAGCAGCTCGGACAATTCCTACAATGAGCAGTTCTTC. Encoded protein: CASSSDNSYNEQFF.